This is a list of T cell receptor beta chains from one sample in a study of CD8+CD57+ T cells in acquired aplastic anemia. One entry per CDR3 protein results from TCRdb running MiXCR on the reads. The sample gives about 160,000 distinct CDR3 sequences, roughly 47% of which show up once; about 1.1% is in the top ten. Input material: sorted CD4+, CD8+, or CD8+CD57+ T cells (not recorded which) from PBMCs. The receptors stem from a human donor in good health. Each CDR3 is given with its conserved first and last residue. The order of the fields is J gene, V gene, CDR3 length, CDR3 protein.

j_call: TRBJ1-4
v_call: TRBV9
cdr3_length: 19
cdr3_aa: CASSVAGGQGAQPNEKLFF

j_call: TRBJ1-2
v_call: TRBV10-2
cdr3_length: 14
cdr3_aa: CASSWTGVDYGYTF

j_call: TRBJ1-3
v_call: TRBV7-3
cdr3_length: 13
cdr3_aa: CASGPPGGNTIYF

j_call: TRBJ2-1
v_call: TRBV7-2
cdr3_length: 12
cdr3_aa: CASSHDYNEQFF

j_call: TRBJ2-2
v_call: TRBV5-6
cdr3_length: 14
cdr3_aa: CASSLGTGTGELFF

j_call: TRBJ1-2
v_call: TRBV15
cdr3_length: 14
cdr3_aa: CATSSDRTLYGYTF

j_call: TRBJ1-1
v_call: TRBV19
cdr3_length: 15
cdr3_aa: CASSAGTGGNTEAFF

j_call: TRBJ2-2
v_call: TRBV5-1
cdr3_length: 17
cdr3_aa: CAGSFGSGGSNTGELFF

j_call: TRBJ2-5
v_call: TRBV7-2
cdr3_length: 15
cdr3_aa: CASTLPSGGQETQYF

j_call: TRBJ2-1
v_call: TRBV7-3
cdr3_length: 13
cdr3_aa: CASSLTAYNEQFF

j_call: TRBJ2-1
v_call: TRBV18
cdr3_length: 14
cdr3_aa: CASSPTQGSLGQFF

j_call: TRBJ2-7
v_call: TRBV20-1
cdr3_length: 14
cdr3_aa: CSASGQGRDYEQYF

j_call: TRBJ1-2
v_call: TRBV6-4
cdr3_length: 13
cdr3_aa: CASSIDRNYGYTF

j_call: TRBJ2-7
v_call: TRBV5-1
cdr3_length: 12
cdr3_aa: CASSPERDEQYF

j_call: TRBJ1-3
v_call: TRBV19
cdr3_length: 15
cdr3_aa: CASCVQGHSGNTIYF

j_call: TRBJ1-2
v_call: TRBV7-3
cdr3_length: 13
cdr3_aa: CASSFKAGDGYTF

j_call: TRBJ2-7
v_call: TRBV20-1
cdr3_length: 15
cdr3_aa: CSARARLAGTYEQYF

j_call: TRBJ2-2
v_call: TRBV6-5
cdr3_length: 14
cdr3_aa: CASSYRPNTGELFF

j_call: TRBJ1-6
v_call: TRBV15
cdr3_length: 16
cdr3_aa: CATSVGAGGVDSPLHF

j_call: TRBJ1-2
v_call: TRBV15
cdr3_length: 15
cdr3_aa: CATSRRQGGSYGYTF

j_call: TRBJ2-5
v_call: TRBV7-9
cdr3_length: 12
cdr3_aa: CASKGRVETQYF

j_call: TRBJ2-5
v_call: TRBV10-3
cdr3_length: 14
cdr3_aa: CAIKGQEGQETQYF

j_call: TRBJ2-3
v_call: TRBV29-1
cdr3_length: 14
cdr3_aa: CSVVSRRRGDTQYF

j_call: TRBJ1-6
v_call: TRBV6-5
cdr3_length: 17
cdr3_aa: CASSYAPPGEGRTPLHF

j_call: TRBJ2-1
v_call: TRBV11-1
cdr3_length: 14
cdr3_aa: CASSGGGRRNEQFF

j_call: TRBJ2-7
v_call: TRBV10-2
cdr3_length: 14
cdr3_aa: CASSSWRENYEQYF

j_call: TRBJ2-2
v_call: TRBV7-9
cdr3_length: 12
cdr3_aa: CASSPGAGELFF

j_call: TRBJ1-5
v_call: TRBV29-1
cdr3_length: 13
cdr3_aa: CSVYINSNQPQHF

j_call: TRBJ2-6
v_call: TRBV10-3
cdr3_length: 16
cdr3_aa: CAISDREWSGANVLTF

j_call: TRBJ1-1
v_call: TRBV7-2
cdr3_length: 15
cdr3_aa: CASSLAGTPITEAFF

j_call: TRBJ2-7
v_call: TRBV5-6
cdr3_length: 15
cdr3_aa: CASSSKTRLKYEQYF

j_call: TRBJ2-3
v_call: TRBV16
cdr3_length: 13
cdr3_aa: CASSGGGADTQYF

j_call: TRBJ2-3
v_call: TRBV4-2
cdr3_length: 19
cdr3_aa: CASSLTYHLAGENTDTQYF

j_call: TRBJ1-6
v_call: TRBV10-3
cdr3_length: 14
cdr3_aa: CAISELRGGSPLHF

j_call: TRBJ2-1
v_call: TRBV20-1
cdr3_length: 15
cdr3_aa: CSARDLREGYNEQFF

j_call: TRBJ1-2
v_call: TRBV5-4
cdr3_length: 13
cdr3_aa: CASSLRGESGYTF

j_call: TRBJ1-5
v_call: TRBV19
cdr3_length: 16
cdr3_aa: CASSNQVAVAEGPQHF

j_call: TRBJ1-6
v_call: TRBV29-1
cdr3_length: 13
cdr3_aa: CSVEDSPGSPLHF

j_call: TRBJ1-6
v_call: TRBV5-1
cdr3_length: 14
cdr3_aa: CASSSGQGSSPLHF

j_call: TRBJ2-5
v_call: TRBV7-2
cdr3_length: 14
cdr3_aa: CASSLVVSQETQYF